This TCR beta chain was sequenced for a study of neurological immune-mediated disorders. TCRdb re-analysed the 5' RACE reads in MiXCR, keeping a single row per CDR3 protein. The sample includes fewer than 35,000 distinct CDR3 sequences, about 12% of them seen just once. This clonotype was recorded many times. The time point here: longitudinal time-point 2. In Maryland, USA, blood bank volunteers were the healthy controls. The CDR3 has 14 residues. V lost 10 bases, J lost 4 bases, and 6 bases stayed unmatched. CDR1 is SNHLY and CDR2 is FYNNEI in the germline V gene. Sequencing input: PBMCs. The TCR sequence derives from a woman aged 40 to 50 in good health. The chain links TRBV2 to TRBJ2-1; TRBD2 aligns across 11 bases. The CDR3 reads CATTSGSQYNEQFF. CDR3 nucleotide sequence: TGTGCCACCACTAGCGGGAGCCAATACAATGAGCAGTTCTTC.